These T cell receptor beta chains were read from a single sample in a study of shared clonotypes between healthy human individuals. The assay was immunoSEQ multiplex PCR, and TCRdb's table has in-frame clones only and misses some. The sample carries around 530,000 clones, around three quarters recorded once. The sequenced material came from PBMCs. Receptor source: a middle-aged woman in good health. Some clones in this sample may be carry-over from other donors' samples. CDR3s include the opening cysteine and the closing phenylalanine or tryptophan. A D gene is named only where the DNA matches it firmly. Clone size is shown for a subset of rows, as once, few, many or a class of expanded clone.

V: TRBV2; D: .; size: few; J: TRBJ1-5; CDR3: CASRPGLTNQPQHF; DNA: TGTGCCAGCAGGCCGGGACTGACTAATCAGCCCCAGCATTTT
V: TRBV6-6; D: .; size: .; J: TRBJ2-3; CDR3: CASSRTLADTQYF; DNA: TGTGCCAGCAGTAGGACACTGGCAGATACGCAGTATTTT
V: TRBV5-4; D: .; size: .; J: TRBJ2-2; CDR3: CANRDLNTGELFF; DNA: TGTGCCAACCGGGACCTAAACACCGGGGAGCTGTTTTTT
V: TRBV25-1; D: TRBD1; size: .; J: TRBJ1-1; CDR3: CASSVLGGDRGKAFF; DNA: TGTGCCAGCAGTGTATTAGGTGGGGACAGGGGAAAAGCTTTCTTT
V: TRBV30; D: TRBD1; size: .; J: TRBJ2-2; CDR3: CAWSVLQGSRELFF; DNA: TGTGCCTGGAGTGTACTACAGGGGTCAAGGGAGCTGTTTTTT
V: TRBV2; D: TRBD2; size: .; J: TRBJ2-1; CDR3: CASSELTRKSGSVLNEQFF; DNA: TGTGCCAGCAGTGAATTGACCCGGAAGAGCGGGAGTGTCTTAAATGAGCAGTTCTTC
V: TRBV27; D: .; size: .; J: TRBJ2-5; CDR3: CASSPPGCQPQETQYF; DNA: TGTGCCAGCAGTCCCCCGGGATGCCAACCCCAAGAGACCCAGTACTTC
V: TRBV28; D: .; size: .; J: TRBJ1-5; CDR3: CASSLPGGYQPQHF; DNA: TGTGCCAGCAGTTTACCGGGGGGCTATCAGCCCCAGCATTTT
V: TRBV28; D: TRBD1; size: .; J: TRBJ2-3; CDR3: CASTPGTGDTDTQYF; DNA: TGTGCCAGCACTCCCGGGACAGGAGACACAGATACGCAGTATTTT
V: TRBV6-6; D: .; size: .; J: TRBJ2-5; CDR3: CASRALGRTQYF; DNA: TGTGCCAGCAGGGCGTTGGGGCGGACCCAGTACTTC
V: TRBV6-5; D: .; size: .; J: TRBJ1-1; CDR3: CASSQHSEAFF; DNA: TGTGCCAGCAGCCAACACTCGGAAGCTTTCTTT
V: TRBV7-2; D: TRBD2; size: .; J: TRBJ2-1; CDR3: CASSPSRTSGLYNEQFF; DNA: TGTGCCAGCAGCCCCAGCCGGACTAGCGGTCTGTACAATGAGCAGTTCTTC
V: TRBV28; D: .; size: .; J: TRBJ2-1; CDR3: CASSSGPQTFNEQFF; DNA: TGTGCCAGCAGTTCCGGACCCCAGACTTTCAATGAGCAGTTCTTC
V: TRBV14; D: .; size: .; J: TRBJ2-3; CDR3: CASSRGFGVGTDTQYF; DNA: TGTGCCAGCAGCCGCGGTTTCGGGGTGGGCACAGATACGCAGTATTTT
V: TRBV25-1; D: TRBD2; size: .; J: TRBJ2-7; CDR3: CASSALKGLASEQYF; DNA: TGTGCCAGCAGTGCCCTAAAAGGACTAGCGAGCGAGCAGTACTTC
V: TRBV5-1; D: .; size: .; J: TRBJ2-3; CDR3: CASSQGLYGTDTQYF; DNA: TGCGCCAGCTCGCAGGGCCTTTATGGCACAGATACGCAGTATTTT
V: TRBV14; D: .; size: .; J: TRBJ2-7; CDR3: CASRRQGGNEQYF; DNA: TGTGCCAGCAGACGACAGGGAGGAAACGAGCAGTACTTC
V: TRBV5-1; D: .; size: .; J: TRBJ2-2; CDR3: CASSGTSLNTGELFF; DNA: TGCGCCAGCAGCGGAACTAGCTTAAACACCGGGGAGCTGTTTTTT
V: TRBV28; D: TRBD1; size: .; J: TRBJ1-2; CDR3: CASSLSTGGYGYTF; DNA: TGTGCCAGCAGTTTATCCACAGGGGGCTATGGCTACACCTTC
V: TRBV30; D: TRBD1; size: .; J: TRBJ2-7; CDR3: CAWDRGSSYEQYF; DNA: TGTGCCTGGGACAGGGGGAGCTCCTACGAGCAGTACTTC
V: TRBV10-3; D: TRBD1; size: .; J: TRBJ1-2; CDR3: CAISESQDRDGYTF; DNA: TGTGCCATCAGTGAGTCTCAGGACAGGGATGGCTACACCTTC
V: TRBV2; D: .; size: .; J: TRBJ2-2; CDR3: CASSELGATNTGELFF; DNA: TGTGCCAGCAGTGAGTTGGGGGCAACGAACACCGGGGAGCTGTTTTTT
V: TRBV6-5; D: TRBD1; size: .; J: TRBJ1-3; CDR3: CASSRQGRNTIYF; DNA: TGTGCCAGCTCCCGACAGGGGCGAAACACCATATATTTT
V: TRBV5-1; D: .; size: .; J: TRBJ1-1; CDR3: CASSLSSVAEAFF; DNA: TGCGCCAGCAGCTTGTCATCCGTTGCTGAAGCTTTCTTT
V: TRBV5-5; D: .; size: .; J: TRBJ2-2; CDR3: CASGERGITGELFF; DNA: TGTGCCAGCGGGGAGAGGGGTATCACCGGGGAGCTGTTTTTT
V: TRBV28; D: TRBD1; size: .; J: TRBJ1-5; CDR3: CASSLGQGFRQPQHF; DNA: TGTGCCAGCAGTTTAGGACAGGGGTTCAGGCAGCCCCAGCATTTT
V: TRBV14; D: .; size: .; J: TRBJ1-6; CDR3: CASSHLVSNSPLHF; DNA: TGTGCCAGCAGCCATCTGGTTTCGAATTCACCCCTCCACTTT